These 30 T cell receptor beta chains were all obtained from the same sample, sequenced in a study of technical replicates of blood from a handful of donors. Data came from immunoSEQ multiplex PCR; TCRdb stores just in-frame clones and leaves some out. The repertoire holds approximately 100,000 clones, with 96% as singletons. Sequenced material: T cells isolated from PBMCs. The source is a human donor in good health.

J is TRBJ2-1 and V is TRBV5-1; 13 positions match TRBD2. CDR1 and CDR2 from the germline V gene are SGHRS and YFSETQ. CDR3 length equals 18 residues. Trimming removed 0 bases from V and 5 bases from J; junction bases left unmatched: 8. The CDR3 loop is CASSLAAGTSGEDNEQFF. The CDR3 region has the DNA TGCGCCAGCAGCTTGGCCGCCGGGACTAGCGGGGAAGACAATGAGCAGTTCTTC. The variable domain in full, completed from reference TRBV5-1 and TRBJ2-1, reads KAGVTQTPRYLIKTRGQQVTLSCSPISGHRSVSWYQQTPGQGLQFLFEYFSETQRNKGNFPGRFSGRQFSNSRSEMNVSTLELGDSALYLCASSLAAGTSGEDNEQFFGPGTRLTVL.

The chain recombines TRBV9 with TRBJ2-1; 9 bases line up with TRBD2. The CDR3 has 16 amino acids. Germline V gene sequence: CDR1 SGDLS, CDR2 YYNGEE. J was trimmed by 1 base and V by 4 bases; bases with no gene match: 6. The DNA of the CDR3 is TGTGCCAGCAGCCCCCGGACTAGCGTTTCCTACAATGAGCAGTTCTTC. Residues: CASSPRTSVSYNEQFF.

This chain joins TRBV5-6 and TRBJ2-3; D unresolved. Germline V gene data show CDR1 as SGHDT and CDR2 as YYEEEE. V was cut by 2 bases and J by 1 base, with 11 bases left in between. CDR3 length: 15 residues. The CDR3 here is CASSFLGLGTDTQYF. CDR3 nucleotide sequence: TGTGCCAGCAGCTTCCTAGGCTTGGGCACAGATACGCAGTATTTT.

The chain couples TRBV7-9 to TRBJ2-1; TRBD1 might be the D (6 bases). The CDR3 contains 14 residues. The V gene lost 5 bases and the J gene lost 7 bases, with 15 bases spanning the gap. Germline V CDR1 and CDR2: SEHNR, FQNEAQ (reference sequence). The CDR3 DNA reads as TGTGCCAGCAGCCCGCCAGGACAGATTAATGAGCAGTTCTTC. As protein: CASSPPGQINEQFF.

This chain links TRBV4-1 with TRBJ2-3; 9 bases are a match to TRBD2. The CDR3 is 16 amino acids. CDR1 and CDR2 (germline): MGHRA, YSYEKL. After removal of 8 bases from V and 8 bases from J, the junction contained 17 bases not matched to a gene. The chain's CDR3 is CASRDIAGEVSSTQYF. The CDR3 bases are TGCGCCAGCCGCGACATAGCGGGAGAAGTCTCATCTACGCAGTATTTT.

Of note for this clone: This same CDR3 is encoded by further DNA sequences in the sample. This rearrangement joins TRBV5-5 to TRBJ2-1; no reliable D call. Germline V gene sequence: CDR1 SGHKS, CDR2 YYEKEE (reference sequence). CDR3 size: 13 residues. Trimming shortened V by 4 bases and J by 4 bases, and 9 bases separated the two germline ends. The CDR3 protein is CASSLDLYNEQFF. CDR3 nucleotide sequence: TGTGCCAGCAGCCTGGACCTATACAATGAGCAGTTCTTC.

The chain couples TRBV9 to TRBJ1-2, with D perhaps matching TRBD1 (6 bases). CDR1 SGDLS and CDR2 YYNGEE come from the germline V gene. The CDR3 is 16 amino acids. V lost 6 bases and J 4 bases, leaving 22 bases between the germline ends. The CDR3 nucleotides read TGTGCCAGCACCGAAACTCCCTCAGGGGAGTCCTATGGCTACACCTTC. Its protein is CASTETPSGESYGYTF.

This sequence joins TRBV4-1 and TRBJ2-7; 9 bases match TRBD2. Unmatched junction bases numbered 10, after V lost 7 bases and J lost 6 bases. The CDR3 runs to 14 residues. Germline V gene data show CDR1 as MGHRA and CDR2 as YSYEKL. CDR3 in DNA: TGCGCCAGCACCTTAGCGGGAGTAACTGGCGAGCAGTACTTC. It encodes CASTLAGVTGEQYF.

J is TRBJ1-2 and V is TRBV10-3; 7 positions agree with TRBD1. The CDR3 has 13 residues. The germline gives CDR1 ENHRY, CDR2 SYGVKD. The junction had 8 bases not matched to a gene; V was cut back by 6 bases and J by 7 bases. CDR3 sequence: CAIRVDREGGYTF. The CDR3 DNA is TGTGCCATCAGGGTAGACAGGGAAGGTGGCTACACCTTC.

The gene calls are TRBV5-1 and TRBJ1-2; 11 bases map to TRBD1. Germline lookup yields CDR1 SGHRS and CDR2 YFSETQ. The CDR3 sequence is 17 residues long. With 4 bases clipped from V and 3 bases from J, the junction kept 11 bases outside the gene matches. The CDR3 here is CASSRTGQGAKDYGYTF. CDR3 nucleotide sequence: TGCGCCAGCAGCCGAACTGGACAGGGGGCTAAGGACTATGGCTACACCTTC.

The V and J genes are TRBV29-1 and TRBJ2-1; TRBD1 matches 7 bases. V shed 3 bases and J 0 bases; nucleotides not matched to a gene: 8. This CDR3 contains 16 residues. Germline V gene sequence: CDR1 SQVTM, CDR2 ANQGSEA. The CDR3 reads CSVDGYRGSSYNEQFF. The CDR3 bases are TGCAGCGTTGACGGGTACAGGGGCAGCTCCTACAATGAGCAGTTCTTC.

The chain links TRBV6-5 to TRBJ2-5; no reliable D call. This CDR3 contains 14 residues. Germline V lookup: CDR1 MNHEY, CDR2 SVGAGI. V dropped 6 bases and J dropped 5 bases, with 16 bases sitting between them. CDR3 in amino acids: CASRVDSFGETQYF. In DNA, the CDR3 is TGTGCCAGCAGGGTAGACTCCTTTGGGGAGACCCAGTACTTC.

J is TRBJ1-2 and V is TRBV10-3; TRBD1 might be the D (5 bases). V lost 5 bases and J lost 7, with 11 bases in between. In germline, CDR1 is ENHRY, CDR2 SYGVKD. There are 12 residues in the CDR3. The CDR3 nucleotides are TGTGCCATCAGTCGGGGGGAAGGTGGCTACACCTTC. This gives the protein CAISRGEGGYTF.

The chain couples TRBV4-1 to TRBJ1-2; possibly TRBD1 for D (6 bases). Trimming removed 1 base at V and 3 bases at J, with 15 bases between. The CDR3 consists of 16 residues. Germline CDR1 reads MGHRA; CDR2 reads YSYEKL. The CDR3 DNA follows: TGCGCCAGCAGCCAAGGTAGGACACAGGGTTACTATGGCTACACCTTC. It codes for CASSQGRTQGYYGYTF.

The chain carries TRBV4-1 and TRBJ1-2, with D tentatively TRBD1 (6 bases). Looked up from germline, CDR1 is MGHRA and CDR2 is YSYEKL. The CDR3 is 15 residues long. Between the trimmed V and J ends, which lost 5 bases and 8 bases, there was a span of 21 bases. The CDR3 here is CASSSVGRGGEGYTF. The CDR3 DNA sequence: TGCGCCAGCAGCTCAGTGGGAAGGGGGGGAGAGGGCTACACCTTC.

The J gene is TRBJ1-2, the V gene TRBV7-9, with 7 bases identical to TRBD1. The CDR3 runs to 13 residues. CDR1 is SEHNR, CDR2 FQNEAQ, per germline (reference sequence). The V segment lost 5 bases and the J segment 6 bases; nucleotides outside the gene matches: 6. The CDR3 nucleotides read TGTGCCAGCAGCAACCGGGACAGAGATGGCTACACCTTC. It translates to CASSNRDRDGYTF.

This chain connects TRBV2 to TRBJ1-5; TRBD1 aligns across 7 bases. This CDR3 has 15 amino acids. The V gene end was trimmed by 3 bases and the J gene end by 4 bases; junction bases not matched to a gene: 6. Germline V lookup: CDR1 SNHLY, CDR2 FYNNEI. CDR3 loop: CASSDPRGSNQPQHF. The CDR3 bases are TGTGCCAGCAGTGATCCCAGGGGGAGTAATCAGCCCCAGCATTTT.

In its sample, this clone was seen a few times. The chain links TRBV2 to TRBJ2-3; no definite D call. Between the trimmed V and J ends, which lost 8 bases and 9 bases, there was a span of 3 bases. CDR1 and CDR2 from the germline V gene are SNHLY and FYNNEI. This CDR3 spans 8 amino acids. CDR3 coding DNA: TGTGCCAGCCAAACGCAGTATTTT. It encodes CASQTQYF.

V is TRBV6-5 and J is TRBJ2-2; 7 bases agree with TRBD2. The CDR3 has 14 residues. The germline gives CDR1 MNHEY, CDR2 SVGAGI. Trimming removed 5 bases from V and 0 bases from J; junction bases left unmatched: 0. The CDR3: CASSGGANTGELFF. CDR3 nucleotide sequence: TGTGCCAGCAGTGGGGGGGCGAACACCGGGGAGCTGTTTTTT.

This chain connects TRBV4-2 to TRBJ1-1; 9 bases match TRBD1. V lost 0 bases to trimming and J lost 4 bases; unmatched junction nucleotides: 12. Germline V gene lookup returns CDR1 LGHNA and CDR2 YNFKEQ. CDR3 size: 18 residues. The CDR3 spells CASSQEGTGPSGGTEAFF. The DNA for the CDR3 is TGTGCCAGCAGCCAAGAGGGGACAGGGCCCTCTGGGGGCACTGAAGCTTTCTTT.

V and J are TRBV5-8 and TRBJ2-1; D perhaps matches TRBD2 (6 bases). V was pared by 3 bases and J by 3 bases, with 10 bases between. This CDR3 region has 14 residues. CDR1 is SGHTS, CDR2 YDEGEE, per germline. CDR3 region: CASSSWTIYNEQFF. Written as DNA, the CDR3 is TGTGCCAGCAGCTCCTGGACTATCTACAATGAGCAGTTCTTC. The full variable domain, rest sourced from reference TRBV5-8 and TRBJ2-1, is EAGVTQSPTHLIKTRGQQATLRCSPISGHTSVYWYQQALGLGLQFLLWYDEGEERNRGNFPPRFSGRQFPNYSSELNVNALELEDSALYLCASSSWTIYNEQFFGPGTRLTVL.

V usage is TRBV6-5 and J usage is TRBJ1-2, with TRBD1 matching over 7 bases. In germline, CDR1 is MNHEY, CDR2 SVGAGI. With V trimmed by 0 bases and J by 7 bases, 5 bases remained unmatched. This CDR3 contains 14 residues. The CDR3 sequence: CASSYSRQGRGYTF. The CDR3 DNA follows: TGTGCCAGCAGTTACTCGAGACAGGGTCGTGGCTACACCTTC.

This sequence joins TRBV5-6 and TRBJ1-6; D unclear. This CDR3 has 17 amino acids. CDR1 and CDR2 from the germline V gene are SGHDT and YYEEEE. V was trimmed by 1 base and J by 4 bases, leaving 15 bases between them. CDR3 nucleotide sequence: TGTGCCAGCAGCTTGTATATCCCAGGCTCTTATAATTCACCCCTCCACTTT. It is translated as CASSLYIPGSYNSPLHF.

The rearrangement links TRBV19 to TRBJ1-6; 11 nucleotides align to TRBD1. This CDR3 comprises 16 residues. The V and J ends lost 6 bases and 7 bases, in that order; junction bases with no gene match: 8. Germline V gives CDR1 LNHDA, CDR2 SQIVND (reference sequence). CDR3 DNA: TGTGCCAGTAGACCGCCCCGGACAGGGGGCAATTCACCCCTCCACTTT. Protein product: CASRPPRTGGNSPLHF.

The V gene is TRBV5-1, the J gene TRBJ2-7; D unresolved. Germline V lookup: CDR1 SGHRS, CDR2 YFSETQ. This CDR3 comprises 13 residues. V lost 0 bases, J lost 3 bases, and 7 bases lay in between. The CDR3 DNA sequence: TGCGCCAGCAGCTTGGTGGGCCTCTACGAGCAGTACTTC. Encoded protein: CASSLVGLYEQYF.

The CDR3 is CASSAGTGWNTEAFF. Written as DNA, the CDR3 is TGTGCCAGCAGCGCTGGGACAGGCTGGAACACTGAAGCTTTCTTT. V gene TRBV7-9 combines with J gene TRBJ1-1, with 8 bases identical to TRBD1. CDR3 size: 15 residues. V lost 5 bases to trimming and J lost 1 base; unmatched junction nucleotides: 6. CDR1 is SEHNR, CDR2 FQNEAQ, per germline (reference sequence).

The gene calls are TRBV9 and TRBJ1-6; a weak D match, TRBD1 (5 bases). Trimming took off 1 base at V and 10 bases at J, with 18 bases between the two ends. This CDR3 contains 16 residues. Germline V gives CDR1 SGDLS, CDR2 YYNGEE. CDR3 protein: CASSVLTEYGFSPLHF. The CDR3 coding sequence is TGTGCCAGCAGCGTATTGACAGAGTATGGGTTCTCACCCCTCCACTTT.

A remark on this clone: The junction departs from germline at one end; a sequencing error may be responsible. This chain links TRBV11-2 with TRBJ1-2; 9 bases are shared with TRBD1. This CDR3 is 14 amino acids long. Per germline, CDR1 SGHAT and CDR2 FQNNGV. The CDR3 loop reads CASTLTDRGYGYTF. CDR3 coding DNA: TGTGCCAGCACCTTAACGGACAGGGGCTATGGCTACACCTTC.

The rearrangement joins TRBV20-1 to TRBJ1-2; maybe TRBD1 (5 bases). Germline CDR1 DFQATT, CDR2 SNEGSKA (reference sequence). V lost 4 bases and J lost 8, with 11 bases in between. This CDR3 spans 11 amino acids. The CDR3 reads CSATQGGGYTF. The DNA for the CDR3 is TGCAGTGCTACCCAGGGAGGAGGCTACACCTTC.

CDR3 sequence: CASSLRGQNTEAFF. The CDR3 bases are TGTGCCAGCAGTTTGAGGGGGCAGAACACTGAAGCTTTCTTT. This chain joins TRBV27 and TRBJ1-1; 7 positions agree with TRBD1. CDR3 length equals 14 residues. J was trimmed by 1 base and V by 3 bases; bases with no gene match: 2. Germline V gene sequence: CDR1 MNHEY, CDR2 SMNVEV (reference sequence).